This T cell receptor beta chain emerged from a study of shared clonotypes between healthy human individuals. Study results and limitations: Clonotypes shared by all four sorted-subset donors had higher generation probabilities than non-shared clonotypes. Researchers sampled only blood; tissue repertoires likely differ. Naive CD4 clonotype sharing across several donors was approximately 5.2%.

The CDR3 contains 18 residues. CDR1 MGHRA and CDR2 YSYEKL come from the germline V gene. V was clipped by 1 base and J by 8 bases; unmatched bases: 16. On this clone itself: Its antigen is as yet unknown.

Samples underwent the assay at deep level. The repertoire was sequenced with immunoSEQ multiplex PCR; TCRdb's copy has only in-frame clones and lacks some. The repertoire holds roughly 520,000 clones, with about 96% as singletons. Sequencing was carried out using naive CD4+ T cells sorted from blood. Subset here: CD45RA+ positively selected. This sequence was found in a woman aged 25 to 39 in good health. The chain combines TRBV4-1 with TRBJ1-1, with TRBD1 identical over 10 bases. This CDR3 reads CASSQAYRDRGFVGEAFF. DNA for the CDR3: TGCGCCAGCAGCCAAGCGTACCGGGACAGGGGTTTCGTTGGGGAAGCTTTCTTT.